The present TCR beta chain was sequenced within a study of Ad26.COV2.S vaccination and SARS-CoV-2 variants (dated by TCRdb to the early 2020s). As for the study more broadly: Donors in the vaccine arm were drawn from COV1001, a multicentre, randomized, double-blind, placebo-controlled phase I-IIa trial testing Ad26.COV2.S in healthy adults. The specificity and breadth of SARS-CoV-2-reactive T cell receptors after Ad26.COV2.S vaccination were assessed by TCRbeta repertoire sequencing. Trial participants were randomized into five groups of five: low-dose or high-dose Ad26.COV2.S given once or twice, or placebo on both occasions. Blinding of investigators to trial group allocation was maintained during experiments and outcome assessment. A total of 32 samples were included in the TCR-sequenced set, comprising 19 Ad26.COV2.S vaccine recipients, 5 placebo recipients and 8 SARS-CoV-2 convalescent individuals. Ad26.COV2.S was administered intramuscularly at a dose of 5x10^10 or 1x10^11 viral particles, either as one shot or as two shots given 56 days apart.

Here is what the overall study found, with its caveats: Comparing responses between vaccine doses or regimens was not something the study was powered to do. It was noted by the authors that total T cell responses may have been underestimated by the TCR breadth and depth analyses. Comparable non-spike TCR breadth was observed between vaccine and placebo recipients, consistent with only spike being contained in the vaccine. Ad26.COV2.S recipients had higher spike-specific TCR breadth than placebo recipients (P = 0.0014). After vaccination, substantial breadth of spike-specific CD8+ and CD4+ T cell responses was reported.

The immunoSEQ Assay was used to sequence TCRbeta CDR3 regions. After extraction, genomic DNA underwent amplification by bias-controlled multiplex PCR, followed by high-throughput sequencing. Processing in the source paper ran as follows. To quantify the absolute abundance of every unique TCRbeta CDR3 region, sequences were collapsed and filtered. Usable DNA was measured by amplifying reference genes present in all nucleated cells, and TCRbeta template counts were normalized to that usable DNA to estimate T cell fraction. Repertoire TCRs were annotated as SARS-CoV-2-specific by exact matching of V gene, CDR3 amino acid sequence and J gene to a known reactive TCR set. The reference SARS-CoV-2 TCR set came from MIRA and was filtered for enrichment in COVID-19-positive ImmuneCODE repertoires, removing public or cross-reactive TCRs. Using the MIRA antigens, annotated TCRs were further analysed by specific ORF or by position within an ORF. Breadth was defined as annotated unique rearrangements over total unique productive rearrangements; depth was the summed frequency of those rearrangements. Two-sided Wilcoxon rank-sum tests were applied when comparing TCR breadth between groups. This immuneACCESS table, as held by TCRdb, lists in-frame sequences with V and J called but not all clones. Of the missing ones, under half trace to an unresolved V gene in checked studies; the others have no known cause. V and J calls and clone size come straight from that table; D and trimming were deduced from the DNA. Across this sample there are some 250,000 clones, with 88% seen only once. Approximately 12% of the sample is held by the ten biggest clonotypes.

In the case of this clone: Its binding antigen is unknown. Base quality data are lacking; no much larger clone is found one base away.

CDR3 length: 17 amino acids, cysteine to phenylalanine. Here the CDR3 DNA is all that survives: 51 bases in frame from base 1. V is pruned by 3 bases and J by 3 bases, leaving 14 bases of the junction without a gene match. Reading the label with the study, this specimen's treatment or condition is: about 20 received Ad26.COV2.S at low or high dose, single or two shots; 5 received placebo; per-sample allocation not given. For vaccine and placebo recipients, repertoires were sequenced using samples collected on day 63 after the first injection. Cohort 1b enrolled some 25 adults aged 18-55 years at a single site in Boston, USA, between 29 July and 7 August 2020. Ad26.COV2.S was a replication-incompetent adenovirus type 26 vector expressing a prefusion-stabilized SARS-CoV-2 spike protein from the original Wuhan strain.

Specimen: peripheral blood, collected in a trial of Ad26.COV2.S vaccine versus placebo. This receptor was taken from a person between 18 and 65 years old who received the Ad26.COV2.S COVID-19 vaccine or a placebo. Recombination joined TRBV23-1 with TRBJ2-7; 7 of the junction bases match TRBD1. TRBV23-1 counts as an open reading frame of uncertain function. CDR3 protein: CASSHPPMTGFFYEQYF. The nucleotides are TGCGCCAGCAGTCACCCACCTATGACAGGGTTCTTCTACGAGCAGTACTTC.